Below, one T cell receptor beta chain is given with its context. What it recognizes is unknown. This record belongs to a study of cytomegalovirus exposure and HLA in healthy donors. Germline V CDR1 and CDR2: SGHRS, YFSETQ. The CDR3 contains 14 residues. Trimming at V came to 3 bases and at J to 9 bases, leaving 5 bases not matched to a gene. Some clones are missing from TCRdb's copy, which holds only in-frame ones; the method was immunoSEQ multiplex PCR. Here the sample spans over 150,000 clones, roughly 89% being singletons. Overall study results and limits: The study found most TCR sequences rare, yet found some public TCRs in many donors. The study put roughly 160 TCR beta chains on its list as cytomegalovirus-associated. In vitro confirmation showed a few CMV-associated chains to be CMV antigen specific.

The rearrangement links TRBV5-1 to TRBJ1-6, with 8 bases lining up with TRBD1. The sample consisted of PBMCs. This sequence originates from a woman between 18 and 30 years old in good health and CMV-seropositive. The CDR3 here is CASSSGGAGSPLHF. CDR3 DNA: TGCGCCAGCAGCTCAGGGGGCGCGGGTTCACCCCTCCACTTT.